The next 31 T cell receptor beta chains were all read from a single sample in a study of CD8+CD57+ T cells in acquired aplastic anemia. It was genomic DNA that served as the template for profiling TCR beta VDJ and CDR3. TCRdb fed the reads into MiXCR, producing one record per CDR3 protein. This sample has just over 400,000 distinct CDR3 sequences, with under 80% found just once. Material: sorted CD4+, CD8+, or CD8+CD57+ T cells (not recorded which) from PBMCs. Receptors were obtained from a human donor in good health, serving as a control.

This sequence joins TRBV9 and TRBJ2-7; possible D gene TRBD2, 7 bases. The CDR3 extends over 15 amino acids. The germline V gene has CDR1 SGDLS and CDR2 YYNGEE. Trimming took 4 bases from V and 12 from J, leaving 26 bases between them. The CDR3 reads CASSQRGHNYGYTYF. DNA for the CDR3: TGTGCCAGCAGCCAGCGGGGACATAACTATGGCTACACGTACTTC.

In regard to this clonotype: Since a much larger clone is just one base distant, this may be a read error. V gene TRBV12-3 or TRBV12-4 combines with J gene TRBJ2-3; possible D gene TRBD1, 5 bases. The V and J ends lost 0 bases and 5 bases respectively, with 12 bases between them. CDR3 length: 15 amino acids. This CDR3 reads CASSLAGRAEDTQYF. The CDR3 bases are TGTGCCAGCAGTTTAGCGGGCAGGGCAGAAGATACGCAGTATTTT.

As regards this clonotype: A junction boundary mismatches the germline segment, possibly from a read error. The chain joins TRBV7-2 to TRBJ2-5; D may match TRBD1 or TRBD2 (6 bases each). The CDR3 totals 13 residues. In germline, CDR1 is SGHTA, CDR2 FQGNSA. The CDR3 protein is CASSLVGGYGGYF. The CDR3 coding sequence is TGCGCCAGCAGCTTGGTCGGGGGCTACGGGGGGTACTTC. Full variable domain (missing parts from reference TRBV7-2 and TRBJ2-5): GAGVSQSPSNKVTEKGKDVELRCDPISGHTALYWYRQSLGQGLEFLIYFQGNSAPDKSGLPSDRFSAERTGGSVSTLTIQRTQQEDSAVYLCASSLVGGYGGYFGPGTRLLVL.

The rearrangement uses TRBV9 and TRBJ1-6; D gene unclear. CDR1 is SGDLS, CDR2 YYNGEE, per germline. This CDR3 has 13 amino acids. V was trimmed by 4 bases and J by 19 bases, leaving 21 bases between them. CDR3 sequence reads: CASSRIYHSPEHF. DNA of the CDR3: TGTGCCAGCAGCCGGATCTATCATTCACCCGAGCACTTT.

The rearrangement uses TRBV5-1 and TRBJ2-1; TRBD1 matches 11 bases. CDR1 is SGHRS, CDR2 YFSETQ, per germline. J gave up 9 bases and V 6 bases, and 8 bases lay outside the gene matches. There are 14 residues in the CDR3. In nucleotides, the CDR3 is TGCGCCAGCATGGACAGGGGGCGCTGGACTGAGCAGTTCTTC. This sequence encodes CASMDRGRWTEQFF. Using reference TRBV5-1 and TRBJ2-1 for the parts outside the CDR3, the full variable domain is KAGVTQTPRYLIKTRGQQVTLSCSPISGHRSVSWYQQTPGQGLQFLFEYFSETQRNKGNFPGRFSGRQFSNSRSEMNVSTLELGDSALYLCASMDRGRWTEQFFGPGTRLTVL.

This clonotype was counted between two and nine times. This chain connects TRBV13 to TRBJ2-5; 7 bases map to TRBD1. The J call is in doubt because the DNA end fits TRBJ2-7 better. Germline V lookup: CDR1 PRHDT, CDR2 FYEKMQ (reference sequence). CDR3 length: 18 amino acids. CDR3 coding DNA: TGTGCCAGCAGCTTCGTGGCCGACAGGGAGCGAGTCTCCTACGAGCAGTACTTC. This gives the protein CASSFVADRERVSYEQYF.

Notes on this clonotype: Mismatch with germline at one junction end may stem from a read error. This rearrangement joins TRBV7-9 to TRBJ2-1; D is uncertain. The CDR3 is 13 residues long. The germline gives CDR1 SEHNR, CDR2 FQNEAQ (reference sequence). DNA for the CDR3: TGTGCCAGCAGCTCACGGATAAGGAACACTGAAGTTTTC. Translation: CASSSRIRNTEVF. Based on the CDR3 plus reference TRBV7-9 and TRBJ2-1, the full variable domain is DTGVSQNPRHKITKRGQNVTFRCDPISEHNRLYWYRQTLGQGPEFLTYFQNEAQLEKSRLLSDRFSAERPKGSFSTLEIQRTEQGDSAMYLCASSSRIRNTEVFGPGTRLTVL.

The CDR3 protein is CASSAGGRGTGNTIYF. The DNA for the CDR3 is TGCGCCAGCAGCGCAGGAGGTCGGGGCACTGGAAACACCATATATTTT. V gene TRBV5-1 combines with J gene TRBJ1-3; a possible D gene is TRBD1 (5 bases). The V and J ends lost 4 bases and 2 bases respectively, with 16 bases between them. The CDR3 is 16 residues long. Germline lookup yields CDR1 SGHRS and CDR2 YFSETQ.

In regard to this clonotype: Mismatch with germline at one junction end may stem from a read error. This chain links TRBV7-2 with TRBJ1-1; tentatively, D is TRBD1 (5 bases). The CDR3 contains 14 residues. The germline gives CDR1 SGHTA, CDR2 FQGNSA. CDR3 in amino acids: CASSLEGGGTEALF. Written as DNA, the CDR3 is TGTGCCAGCAGCTTAGAGGGCGGAGGGACTGAAGCTTTGTTT.

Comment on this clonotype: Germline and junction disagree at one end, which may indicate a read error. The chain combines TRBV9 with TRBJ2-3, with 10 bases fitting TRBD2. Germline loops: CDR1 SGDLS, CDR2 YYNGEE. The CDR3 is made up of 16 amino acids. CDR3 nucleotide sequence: TGTGCCACCAGCATAGAGAGCGGGGGGGGTACTGATACGCAGTATTTT. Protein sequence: CATSIESGGGTDTQYF.

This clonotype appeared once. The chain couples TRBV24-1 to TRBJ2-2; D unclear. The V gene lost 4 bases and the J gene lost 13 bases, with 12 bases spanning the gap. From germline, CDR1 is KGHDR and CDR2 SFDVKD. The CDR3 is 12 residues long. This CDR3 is CATSELTGALFF. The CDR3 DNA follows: TGTGCCACCAGTGAACTCACCGGTGCGCTGTTTTTT.

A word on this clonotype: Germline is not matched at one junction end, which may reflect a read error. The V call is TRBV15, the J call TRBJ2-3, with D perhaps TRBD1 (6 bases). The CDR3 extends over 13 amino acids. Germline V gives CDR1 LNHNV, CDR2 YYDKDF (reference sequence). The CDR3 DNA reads TGTGCCACCAGCAGAGGGCGACAGGCCACGCAGTATTTC. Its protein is CATSRGRQATQYF.

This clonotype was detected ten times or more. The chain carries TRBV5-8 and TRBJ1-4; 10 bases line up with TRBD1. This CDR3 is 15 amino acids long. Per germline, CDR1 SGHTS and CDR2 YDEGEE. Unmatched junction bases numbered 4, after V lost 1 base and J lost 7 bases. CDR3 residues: CASSLWTGGIEKLFF. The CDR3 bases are TGTGCCAGCAGCTTGTGGACAGGGGGTATTGAAAAACTGTTTTTT.

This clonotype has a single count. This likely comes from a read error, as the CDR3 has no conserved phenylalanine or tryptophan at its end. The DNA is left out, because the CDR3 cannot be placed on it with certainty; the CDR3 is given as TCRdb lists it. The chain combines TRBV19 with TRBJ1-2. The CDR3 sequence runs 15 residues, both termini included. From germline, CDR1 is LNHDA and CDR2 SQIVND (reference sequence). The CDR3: CASSQRRGNDYTFTS.

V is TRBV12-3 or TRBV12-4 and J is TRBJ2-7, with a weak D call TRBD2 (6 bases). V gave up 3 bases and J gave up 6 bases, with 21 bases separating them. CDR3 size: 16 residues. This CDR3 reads CASSFRAGISQVEQYF. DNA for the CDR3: TGTGCCAGCAGTTTCCGCGCGGGGATAAGTCAGGTCGAGCAGTACTTC.

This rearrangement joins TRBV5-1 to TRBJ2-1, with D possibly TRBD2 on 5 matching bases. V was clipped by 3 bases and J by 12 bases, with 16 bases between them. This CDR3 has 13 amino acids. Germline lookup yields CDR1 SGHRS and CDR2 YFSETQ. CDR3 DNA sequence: TGCGCCAGCAGCTGGCCATGGGGAGAGCTGCAGTTCTTC. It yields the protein CASSWPWGELQFF. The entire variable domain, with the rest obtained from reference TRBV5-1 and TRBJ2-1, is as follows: KAGVTQTPRYLIKTRGQQVTLSCSPISGHRSVSWYQQTPGQGLQFLFEYFSETQRNKGNFPGRFSGRQFSNSRSEMNVSTLELGDSALYLCASSWPWGELQFFGPGTRLTVL.

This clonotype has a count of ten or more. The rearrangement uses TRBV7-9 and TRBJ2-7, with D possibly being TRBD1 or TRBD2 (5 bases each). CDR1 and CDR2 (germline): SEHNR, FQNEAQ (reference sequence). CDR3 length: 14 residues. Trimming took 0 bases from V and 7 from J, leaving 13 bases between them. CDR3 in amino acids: CASSLAVTEGEQYF. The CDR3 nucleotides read TGTGCCAGCAGCTTAGCGGTCACAGAGGGGGAGCAGTACTTC.

CDR3 amino acids: CASSSPVGCYEQYF. Here the CDR3 DNA reads TGTGCCAGCAGCTCCCCTGTGGGGTGTTACGAGCAGTACTTC. V usage is TRBV7-6 and J usage is TRBJ2-7, with D unclear. Trimming took off 4 bases at V and 4 bases at J, with 14 bases between the two ends. CDR1 and CDR2 (germline): SGHVS, FNYEAQ. CDR3 length: 14 amino acids.

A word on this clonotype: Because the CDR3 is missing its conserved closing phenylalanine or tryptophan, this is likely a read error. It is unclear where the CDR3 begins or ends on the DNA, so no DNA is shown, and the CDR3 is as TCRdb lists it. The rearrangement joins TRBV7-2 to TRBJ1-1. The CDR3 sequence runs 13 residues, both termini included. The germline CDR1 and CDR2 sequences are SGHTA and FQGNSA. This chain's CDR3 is CASSLAPRLVAGE.

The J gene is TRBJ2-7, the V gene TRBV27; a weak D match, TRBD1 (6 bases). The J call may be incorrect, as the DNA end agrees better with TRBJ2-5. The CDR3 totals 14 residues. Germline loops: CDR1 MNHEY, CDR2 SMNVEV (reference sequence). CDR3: CASSFVDRQETQYF. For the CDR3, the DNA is TGTGCCAGCAGTTTTGTAGACAGGCAAGAGACCCAGTACTTC.

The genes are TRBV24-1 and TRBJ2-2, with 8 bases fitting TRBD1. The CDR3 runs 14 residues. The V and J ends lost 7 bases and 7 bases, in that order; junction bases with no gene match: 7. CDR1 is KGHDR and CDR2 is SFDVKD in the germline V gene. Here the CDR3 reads CATRGPGGFGELFF. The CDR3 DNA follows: TGTGCCACCAGGGGTCCAGGGGGCTTCGGGGAGCTGTTTTTT.

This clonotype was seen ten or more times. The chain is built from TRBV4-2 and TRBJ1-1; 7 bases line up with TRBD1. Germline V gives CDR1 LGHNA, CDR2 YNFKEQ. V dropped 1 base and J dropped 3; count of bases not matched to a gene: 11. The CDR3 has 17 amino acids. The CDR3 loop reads CASSQGTTGTADTEAFF. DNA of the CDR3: TGTGCCAGCAGCCAAGGAACCACCGGGACAGCCGACACTGAAGCTTTCTTT.

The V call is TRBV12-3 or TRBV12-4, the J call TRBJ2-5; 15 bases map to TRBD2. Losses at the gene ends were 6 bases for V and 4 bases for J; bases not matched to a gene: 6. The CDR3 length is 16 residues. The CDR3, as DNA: TGTGCCAGCAGCAAGGGACTAGCGGGGGGATCAGAGACCCAGTACTTC. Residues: CASSKGLAGGSETQYF.

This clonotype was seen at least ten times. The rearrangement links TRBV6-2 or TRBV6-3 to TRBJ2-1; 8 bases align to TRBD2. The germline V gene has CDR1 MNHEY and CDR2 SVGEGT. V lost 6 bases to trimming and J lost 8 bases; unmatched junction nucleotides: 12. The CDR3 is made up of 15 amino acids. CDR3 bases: TGTGCCAGCAGCTCGAGACGGGGGGGCCAGGATGAGCAGTTCTTC. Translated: CASSSRRGGQDEQFF.

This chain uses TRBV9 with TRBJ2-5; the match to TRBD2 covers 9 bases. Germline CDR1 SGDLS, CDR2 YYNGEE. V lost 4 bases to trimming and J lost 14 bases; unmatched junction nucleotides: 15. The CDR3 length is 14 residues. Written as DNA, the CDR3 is TGTGCCAGCAGCCCACCGTTAGGCGGGGGGGCCACATACTTC. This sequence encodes CASSPPLGGGATYF.

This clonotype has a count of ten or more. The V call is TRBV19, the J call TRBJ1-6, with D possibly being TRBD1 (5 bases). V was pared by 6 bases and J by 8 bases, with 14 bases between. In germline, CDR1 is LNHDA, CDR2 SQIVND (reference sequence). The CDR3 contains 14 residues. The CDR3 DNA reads TGTGCCAGTAGGGAAGCAGGGTGGGATTCACCCCTCCACTTT. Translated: CASREAGWDSPLHF.

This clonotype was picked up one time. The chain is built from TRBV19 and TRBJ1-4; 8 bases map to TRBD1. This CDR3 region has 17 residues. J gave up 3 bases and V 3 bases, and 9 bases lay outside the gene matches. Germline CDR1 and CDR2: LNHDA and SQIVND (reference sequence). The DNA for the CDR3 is TGTGCCAGTAGTATGGGGACAGGTGTTATGGCTAATGAAAAACTGTTTTTT. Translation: CASSMGTGVMANEKLFF.

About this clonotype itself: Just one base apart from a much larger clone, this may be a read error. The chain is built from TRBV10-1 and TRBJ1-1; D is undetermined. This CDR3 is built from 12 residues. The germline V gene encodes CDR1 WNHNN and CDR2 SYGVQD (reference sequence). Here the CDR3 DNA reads TGCGCCACCTTCAAAGGGAACACTGAAGCTCCCTTT. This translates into CATFKGNTEAPF.

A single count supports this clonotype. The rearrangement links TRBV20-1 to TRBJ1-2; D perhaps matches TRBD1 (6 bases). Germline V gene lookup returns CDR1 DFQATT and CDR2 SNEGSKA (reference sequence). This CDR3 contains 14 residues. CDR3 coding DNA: TGCAGCGTAGGGGGGCACCAGCCCCAGCATGGCTACACCTTC. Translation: CSVGGHQPQHGYTF.

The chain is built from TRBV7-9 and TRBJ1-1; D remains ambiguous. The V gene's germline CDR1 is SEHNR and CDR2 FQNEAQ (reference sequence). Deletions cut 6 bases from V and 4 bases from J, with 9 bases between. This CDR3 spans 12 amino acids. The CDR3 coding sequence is TGTGCCAGCAGTTTGGCTAGCACTGAAGCTTTCTTT. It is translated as CASSLASTEAFF.

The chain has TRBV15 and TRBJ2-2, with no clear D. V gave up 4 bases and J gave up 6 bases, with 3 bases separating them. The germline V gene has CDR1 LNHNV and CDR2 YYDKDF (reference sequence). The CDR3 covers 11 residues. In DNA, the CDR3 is TGTGCCACCAGCATGTCCGGGGAGCTGTTTTTT. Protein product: CATSMSGELFF.